The TCR beta chain under discussion was sequenced for a study of blood T cell repertoires in COVID-19 (dated by TCRdb to the early 2020s). Broadly, across the study: Samples from collaborators originated in the United States, Italy and Spain and spanned both the acute and convalescent phases of COVID-19. Sample metadata almost always included a de-identified subject ID, COVID-19 status, age in years and sex. The samples were drawn from two sources: the first 160 participants of the ongoing ImmuneRACE study, and 1,200 or so subjects contributed by 6 global collaborators. Where available, HLA class I and class II types were taken from metadata supplied by the sample provider and were not determined by assay-based typing. The prospective study material was composed of cDNA or gDNA derived from T cells, B-cell-depleted T cells, or PBMCs. The repertoires were released in a freely available public database intended as a resource for research on the immune response to SARS-CoV-2. Subjects who had been exposed to COVID-19, were actively infected with it, or had recovered from it provided the deeply sampled blood TCRbeta repertoires that made up the dataset.

TCRbeta CDR3 regions were amplified from genomic DNA using the immunoSEQ Assay, a bias-controlled multiplex PCR. On the study's bioinformatics: The number of nucleated cells in each sample was estimated from the amplification of reference gene primers within the assay. To quantify the absolute abundance of each unique TCRbeta CDR3 rearrangement, sequence reads were collapsed and filtered. For each sample, productive Simpson clonality was calculated as the square root of Simpson's diversity index over productive rearrangements. TCRdb re-hosts the immuneACCESS table, in-frame sequences only. Its copies lack some clones; in the studies checked, an unresolved V gene accounts for under half of them, and the cause for the rest is not known. That table is the source of V, J and clone size, and D and trimming were worked out from the DNA. The sample has roughly 35,000 clones on record, roughly 85% of them singletons. The ten largest clones capture about 14% of the sample.

Broad study findings and their caveats: How much clinical and demographic metadata was included differed by source and by participant, and the metadata was provided uncurated.

Collaborating institutions collected whole blood in K2EDTA tubes following their own protocols. For TCRbeta analysis, collaborators shipped samples in one of three forms: frozen whole blood, isolated PBMCs, or DNA extracted from either of those sample types. A few counts support this clone. It lacks a known antigen. Within one base of it there is no much larger clone, and no base qualities were kept. Germline trimming: 0 bases from V, 10 bases from J; junction bases outside gene matches: 2. For CDR1 and CDR2, the germline V gene lists LGHNA and YNFKEQ. Taken from cysteine to phenylalanine, the CDR3 has 12 residues. Only CDR3 DNA is held: 36 bases, read in frame from base 1.

Sequencing was performed on peripheral blood. The source is a human donor with acute or convalescent COVID-19. The donor label of this sample is uncertain. This chain joins TRBV4-2 to TRBJ1-1; TRBD1 fits 7 bases in the junction. The CDR3 protein is CASSQDRGRAFF. The bases are TGTGCCAGCAGCCAAGATAGGGGGCGAGCTTTCTTT.